This T cell receptor beta chain is drawn from a study of CD8 T cells in ankylosing spondylitis. Findings and limits, study-wide: Significantly higher representation of disease-linked clones was reported for matched ankylosing spondylitis synovial fluid. Earlier work had already found some motif variants in reactive arthritis synovial fluid and blood. Characteristic of ankylosing spondylitis blood, it appeared, was a TCR beta motif comprising eight highly homologous variants.

This clonotype has at least ten counts. No antigen is known for it. Germline loops: CDR1 SGHTA, CDR2 FQGNSA. CDR3 size: 13 residues. The ends lost 3 bases at V and 7 bases at J; junction bases unmatched: 5. Molecular-barcoded quantitative 5'-RACE produced these TCR beta libraries. One entry per CDR3 protein results from TCRdb running MiXCR on the 5' RACE reads. This sample has about 240,000 distinct CDR3 sequences, with 8.6% found just once. This sequence originates from a male donor with ankylosing spondylitis or in good health (not recorded which). The sequencing sample was made of blood, either unsorted or a sorted T cell fraction (not recorded which). The chain employs TRBV7-2 and TRBJ1-1; 7 nucleotides agree with TRBD1. Here the CDR3 reads CASSFRGYDEAFF. The CDR3 region has the DNA TGTGCCAGCAGCTTCAGGGGGTACGATGAAGCTTTCTTT.